This record looks at one T cell receptor beta chain sequence and its context. Repertoires were generated with immunoSEQ multiplex PCR, while TCRdb's copy carries only in-frame clones and drops some. The table includes millions of clones, about 92% detected once. This record comes from a study of shared clonotypes between healthy human individuals. J gave up 2 bases and V 4 bases, and 6 bases lay outside the gene matches. Germline CDR1 is MNHEY and CDR2 is SVGAGI. The CDR3 loop spans 15 amino acids. Only CD45RO-negative cells positively selected for CCR7 counted as naive CD8 cells, so terminally differentiated effector memory CD45RA+ cells were excluded.

The sample comprised naive CD8+ T cells from PBMCs. The receptor comes from a man younger than 35 in good health. Some clones in this sample may be carry-over from other donors' samples. V gene TRBV6-5 combines with J gene TRBJ2-3; 7 nucleotides match TRBD2. Here the CDR3 reads CASSSGTINTDTQYF. The CDR3 nucleotides are TGTGCCAGCAGTTCCGGGACTATCAACACAGATACGCAGTATTTT.